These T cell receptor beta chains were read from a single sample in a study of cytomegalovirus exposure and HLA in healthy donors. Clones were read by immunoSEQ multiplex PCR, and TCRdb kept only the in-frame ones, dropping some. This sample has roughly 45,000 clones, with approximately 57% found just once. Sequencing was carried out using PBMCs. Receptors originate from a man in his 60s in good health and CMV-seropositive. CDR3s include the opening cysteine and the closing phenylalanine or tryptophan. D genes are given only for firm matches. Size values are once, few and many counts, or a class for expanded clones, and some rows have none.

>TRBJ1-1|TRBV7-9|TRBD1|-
CASSETGAGEEAFF
TGTGCCAGCAGCGAAACAGGGGCAGGAGAAGAAGCTTTCTTT
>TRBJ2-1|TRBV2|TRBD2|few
CASSLAGNNEQFF
TGTGCCAGCTCGCTAGCGGGAAACAATGAGCAGTTCTTC
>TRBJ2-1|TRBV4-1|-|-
CASSQGQAGRNEQFF
TGCGCCAGCAGCCAAGGACAGGCTGGCAGGAATGAGCAGTTCTTC
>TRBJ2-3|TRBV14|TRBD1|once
CASSQDAGGTSTDTQYF
TGTGCCAGCAGCCAAGATGCAGGGGGTACTAGCACAGATACGCAGTATTTT
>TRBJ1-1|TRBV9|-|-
CASSLGPEGTEAFF
TGTGCCAGCAGCCTAGGACCAGAGGGCACTGAAGCTTTCTTT
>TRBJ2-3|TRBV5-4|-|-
CASSPSGFGKLTDTQYF
TGTGCCAGCAGCCCGTCAGGGTTTGGAAAACTCACAGATACGCAGTATTTT
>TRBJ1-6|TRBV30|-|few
CAWRQQGSYNSPLHF
TGTGCCTGGAGGCAACAGGGATCCTATAATTCACCCCTCCACTTT
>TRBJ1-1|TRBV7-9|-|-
CASSLGGGANTEAFF
TGTGCCAGCAGCTTAGGTGGGGGGGCGAACACTGAAGCTTTCTTT
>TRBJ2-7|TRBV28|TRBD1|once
CASTPTGPYEQYF
TGTGCCAGCACCCCGACAGGGCCTTACGAGCAGTACTTC
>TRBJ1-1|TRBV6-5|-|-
CATGNTEAFF
TGTGCCACCGGGAACACTGAAGCTTTCTTT
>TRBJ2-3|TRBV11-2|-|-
CASSISQVDTQYF
TGTGCCAGCAGCATTTCCCAGGTAGATACGCAGTATTTT
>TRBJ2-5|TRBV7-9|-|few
CASSSGLVQETQYF
TGTGCCAGCAGTTCGGGTCTGGTCCAAGAGACCCAGTACTTC
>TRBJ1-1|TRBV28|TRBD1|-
CASSYRGHGGTEAFF
TGTGCCAGCAGTTACAGGGGGCATGGTGGCACTGAAGCTTTCTTT
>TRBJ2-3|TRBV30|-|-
CAWSVGVGTDTQYF
TGTGCCTGGAGTGTAGGGGTTGGCACAGATACGCAGTATTTT
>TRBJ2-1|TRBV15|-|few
CATSGRDLHYNEQFF
TGTGCCACCAGCGGCAGGGATCTACACTACAATGAGCAGTTCTTC
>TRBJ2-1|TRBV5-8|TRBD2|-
CASGSGGSRSEQFF
TGTGCCAGCGGAAGCGGGGGGAGTCGTAGTGAGCAGTTCTTC
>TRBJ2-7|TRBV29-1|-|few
CSVVGFPGLSYEQYF
TGCAGCGTTGTGGGCTTCCCAGGCCTCTCCTACGAGCAGTACTTC
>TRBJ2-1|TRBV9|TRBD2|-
CASSVALLAGYNEQFF
TGTGCCAGCAGCGTAGCTCTCCTAGCGGGGTACAATGAGCAGTTCTTC
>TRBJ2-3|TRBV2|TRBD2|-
CASSEGRVLTDTQYF
TGTGCCAGCAGTGAGGGGAGGGTTTTAACAGATACGCAGTATTTT
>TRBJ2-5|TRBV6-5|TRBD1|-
CASSYRQGGETQYF
TGTGCCAGCAGTTATCGACAGGGGGGAGAGACCCAGTACTTC
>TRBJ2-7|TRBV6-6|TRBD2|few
CASSAGLAGVYEQYF
TGTGCCAGCAGTGCTGGACTAGCGGGAGTCTACGAGCAGTACTTC
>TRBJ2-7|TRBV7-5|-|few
CARSEKGTSGVDEQYF
TGTGCCAGAAGCGAGAAGGGGACTAGCGGTGTCGACGAGCAGTACTTC
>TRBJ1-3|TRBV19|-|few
CASSIKTGKSSGNTIYF
TGTGCCAGTAGTATAAAGACAGGAAAGAGCTCTGGAAACACCATATATTTT
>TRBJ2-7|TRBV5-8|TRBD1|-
CASSQQPGQSYEQYF
TGTGCCAGCAGCCAACAGCCGGGACAGTCCTACGAGCAGTACTTC
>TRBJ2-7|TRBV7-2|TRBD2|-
CASSLTSGLYEQYF
TGTGCCAGCAGCTTGACTAGCGGGCTCTACGAGCAGTACTTC
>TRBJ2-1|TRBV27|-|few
CASSLLDSPRGEQFF
TGTGCCAGCAGTTTATTAGACTCGCCTAGGGGAGAGCAGTTCTTC
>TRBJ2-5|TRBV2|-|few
CASSQTGGGETQYF
TGTGCCAGCAGCCAAACAGGGGGAGGGGAGACCCAGTACTTC
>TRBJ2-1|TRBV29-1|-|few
CSVEPEGGGGLNEQFF
TGCAGCGTTGAACCCGAGGGAGGAGGAGGGTTGAATGAGCAGTTCTTC
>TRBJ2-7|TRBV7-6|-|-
CASSPRGTGEQYF
TGTGCCAGCAGCCCGAGAGGTACGGGTGAGCAGTACTTC
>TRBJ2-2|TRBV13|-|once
CASSALHEGGELFF
TGTGCCAGCAGCGCATTACATGAGGGCGGGGAGCTGTTTTTT
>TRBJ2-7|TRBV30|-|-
CAWSAWVAGFHEQYF
TGTGCCTGGAGTGCATGGGTTGCGGGTTTCCACGAGCAGTACTTC
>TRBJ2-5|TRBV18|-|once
CASSRGDSTFPTQYF
TGTGCCAGCTCCCGGGGTGACTCGACATTTCCGACCCAGTACTTC
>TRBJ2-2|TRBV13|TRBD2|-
CASSTSSGLALTGELFF
TGTGCCAGCAGCACTAGTTCGGGACTAGCTCTCACCGGGGAGCTGTTTTTT
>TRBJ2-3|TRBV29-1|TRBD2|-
CSVETRLAGGGGTDTQYF
TGCAGCGTCGAGACTAGGCTAGCGGGAGGAGGGGGCACAGATACGCAGTATTTT
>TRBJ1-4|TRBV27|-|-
CASGYPGNEKLFF
TGTGCCAGCGGTTACCCGGGGAATGAAAAACTGTTTTTT
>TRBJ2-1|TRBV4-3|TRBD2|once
CASSQGRGRGNEQFF
TGCGCCAGCAGCCAAGGGCGCGGGAGAGGCAATGAGCAGTTCTTC
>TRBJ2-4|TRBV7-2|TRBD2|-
CASSPLAGGLKNIQYF
TGTGCCAGCAGCCCGCTAGCGGGAGGGTTGAAAAACATTCAGTACTTC
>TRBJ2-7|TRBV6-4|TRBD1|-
CASSDEYLPGQPTLSYEQYF
TGTGCCAGCAGTGACGAATACCTACCGGGACAGCCTACACTTTCCTACGAGCAGTACTTC
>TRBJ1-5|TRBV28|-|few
CASGGFNQPQHF
TGTGCCAGCGGCGGTTTTAATCAGCCCCAGCATTTT
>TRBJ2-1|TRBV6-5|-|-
CASRTPLGLNEQFF
TGTGCCAGCCGGACACCCCTAGGTTTAAATGAGCAGTTCTTC
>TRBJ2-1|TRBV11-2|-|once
CASSGDSPNEQFF
TGTGCCAGCAGCGGTGACAGCCCCAATGAGCAGTTCTTC
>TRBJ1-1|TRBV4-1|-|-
CASSQEAVMNTEAFF
TGCGCCAGCAGCCAAGAGGCAGTAATGAACACTGAAGCTTTCTTT
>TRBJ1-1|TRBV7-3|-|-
CASSSTTGTEAFF
TGTGCCAGCAGCTCGACAACAGGCACTGAAGCTTTCTTT
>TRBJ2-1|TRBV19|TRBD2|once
CASSILAGVRNEQFF
TGTGCCAGTAGTATACTAGCGGGAGTGAGAAATGAGCAGTTCTTC
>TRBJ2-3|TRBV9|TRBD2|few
CASSDGLAAFTDTQYF
TGTGCCAGCAGCGACGGACTAGCGGCTTTCACAGATACGCAGTATTTT
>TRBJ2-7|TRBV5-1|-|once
CASSLPAYEQYF
TGCGCCAGCAGCTTGCCGGCCTACGAGCAGTACTTC
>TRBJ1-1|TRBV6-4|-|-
CASSTEMNTEAFF
TGTGCCAGTTCGACAGAGATGAACACTGAAGCTTTCTTT
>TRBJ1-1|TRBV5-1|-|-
CASSLGGITEAFF
TGCGCCAGCAGCTTGGGAGGGATTACTGAAGCTTTCTTT
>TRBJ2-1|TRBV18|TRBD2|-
CASSPSTSGIYNEQFF
TGTGCCAGCTCACCGTCAACTAGCGGAATTTACAATGAGCAGTTCTTC
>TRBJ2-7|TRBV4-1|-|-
CASSQSDRERSYEQYF
TGCGCCAGCAGCCAATCAGACCGGGAAAGGTCCTACGAGCAGTACTTC
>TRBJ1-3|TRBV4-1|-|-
CASSQVEGIRNTIYF
TGCGCCAGCAGCCAAGTCGAGGGTATCCGAAACACCATATATTTT
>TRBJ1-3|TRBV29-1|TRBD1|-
CSVNEQGVGNTIYF
TGCAGCGTCAACGAACAGGGGGTGGGAAACACCATATATTTT
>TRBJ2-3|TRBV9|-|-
CASSGGLIHTDTQYF
TGTGCCAGCAGCGGGGGACTTATACACACAGATACGCAGTATTTT
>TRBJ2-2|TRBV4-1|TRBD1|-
CASSQDPDRGNTGELFF
TGCGCCAGCAGCCAAGATCCGGACAGGGGGAACACCGGGGAGCTGTTTTTT
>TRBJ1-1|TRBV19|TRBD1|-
CASSIDHGTAEAFF
TGTGCCAGTAGTATCGACCACGGGACAGCTGAAGCTTTCTTT
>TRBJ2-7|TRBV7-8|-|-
CASSSDSTFYEQYF
TGTGCCAGCAGCTCGGACAGTACTTTCTACGAGCAGTACTTC
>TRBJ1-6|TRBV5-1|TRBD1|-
CASSREGQGNSPLHF
TGCGCCAGCAGCAGAGAGGGACAGGGTAATTCACCCCTCCACTTT
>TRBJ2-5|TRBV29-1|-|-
CSVEDGRFQYF
TGCAGCGTTGAAGATGGCAGATTCCAGTACTTC
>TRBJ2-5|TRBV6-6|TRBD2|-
CASSRKREGRETQYF
TGTGCCAGCAGCCGAAAGCGGGAGGGCCGGGAGACCCAGTACTTC